A single sample is the source of the 13 T cell receptor beta chains below, sequenced in a study of cytomegalovirus exposure and HLA in healthy donors. The PCR used 60 Vbeta and 13 Jbeta primers. Sequencing used immunoSEQ multiplex PCR; TCRdb keeps in-frame clones, though not all of them. The table includes 95,000 to 110,000 clones, around two thirds detected once. Material: PBMCs. The receptors stem from a woman aged 40 to 50 in good health and CMV-seropositive.

This clone was seen only a few times. J is TRBJ1-1 and V is TRBV10-3, with D perhaps TRBD1 (5 bases). The germline V gene has CDR1 ENHRY and CDR2 SYGVKD. V was pared by 10 bases and J by 1 base, with 13 bases between. This CDR3 has 13 residues. The CDR3 nucleotides read TGTGCCACGGCGACCGGGGGGAACACTGAAGCTTTCTTT. Its translation is CATATGGNTEAFF.

The V gene is TRBV2, the J gene TRBJ2-3; TRBD2 aligns across 13 bases. Per germline, CDR1 SNHLY and CDR2 FYNNEI. This CDR3 contains 15 residues. Trimming took 5 bases from V and 6 from J; bases not matched to a gene: 5. CDR3 protein: CASSQLAGGGDTQYF. In DNA form, the CDR3 reads TGTGCCAGCAGTCAACTAGCGGGGGGGGGTGATACGCAGTATTTT.

The chain employs TRBV6-1 and TRBJ1-2; weak D call: TRBD1 (5 bases). The CDR3 runs to 14 residues. In germline, CDR1 is MNHNS, CDR2 SASEGT. Trimming pared 4 bases from V and 5 bases from J, leaving 14 bases between. CDR3 nucleotides: TGTGCCAGCAGTGCCCTTGGGGGGTCGTATGGCTACACCTTC. Protein product: CASSALGGSYGYTF.

This chain links TRBV6-1 with TRBJ1-2; weak D call: TRBD1 (5 bases). The CDR3 contains 14 residues. The V gene's germline CDR1 is MNHNS and CDR2 SASEGT. V was shortened by 3 bases and J by 6 bases, with 14 bases between the two germline ends. The DNA for the CDR3 is TGTGCCAGCAGTGACCCAACAGGCTGGCATGGCTACACCTTC. It specifies CASSDPTGWHGYTF.

V is TRBV10-2 and J is TRBJ1-5, with TRBD1 matching 8 bases. Germline lookup yields CDR1 WSHSY and CDR2 SAAADI. The CDR3 has 14 residues. The V and J ends lost 6 bases and 4 bases, in that order; junction bases with no gene match: 5. The CDR3 sequence: CASRARQGNQPQHF. DNA for the CDR3: TGCGCCAGCAGGGCCCGACAGGGGAATCAGCCCCAGCATTTT.

The chain has TRBV19 and TRBJ1-2; no firm D call. This CDR3 contains 16 residues. The ends were cut back, 6 bases at V and 8 bases at J, with 25 bases in the middle. Germline lookup yields CDR1 LNHDA and CDR2 SQIVND (reference sequence). The CDR3 DNA sequence: TGTGCCAGTAGCGCCATGGAAGCCCTAATAGCCAGAGGCTACACCTTC. As protein: CASSAMEALIARGYTF.

As to this clone: One end of the junction fails to match germline, which may point to a read error. The chain combines TRBV7-9 with TRBJ2-6, with D maybe TRBD2 (5 bases). CDR1 SEHNR and CDR2 FQNEAQ come from the germline V gene (reference sequence). This CDR3 contains 15 residues. CDR3 loop: CASSPTRDGANVLTF. The CDR3 bases are TGTGCTAGCAGCCCCACTAGAGATGGGGCCAACGTCCTGACTTTC.

The rearrangement links TRBV4-2 to TRBJ2-3, with D possibly being TRBD2 (6 bases). Trimming stripped 2 bases from V and 3 bases from J, with 15 bases between. The CDR3 contains 16 residues. Germline V CDR1 and CDR2: LGHNA, YNFKEQ. CDR3 coding DNA: TGTGCCAGCAGCCAATCCGGGACTGCGGGGACAGATACGCAGTATTTT. Translated: CASSQSGTAGTDTQYF.

V usage is TRBV6-5 and J usage is TRBJ1-5; perhaps TRBD1 as D (6 bases). This CDR3 has 14 amino acids. Germline V CDR1 and CDR2: MNHEY, SVGAGI. V lost 2 bases, J lost 3 bases, and 8 bases lay in between. The CDR3 sequence is CASSYQGPNQPQHF. CDR3 DNA sequence: TGTGCCAGCAGTTACCAGGGGCCCAATCAGCCCCAGCATTTT.

Regarding this clone: Other DNA variants within this sample encode the same CDR3. The V gene is TRBV19, the J gene TRBJ1-3, with no clear D. This CDR3 has 13 amino acids. Deletions cut 4 bases from V and 4 bases from J, with 8 bases between. Germline CDR1 and CDR2: LNHDA and SQIVND (reference sequence). CDR3 bases: TGTGCCAGTAGTACAGGTTCCGGAAACACCATATATTTT. Translation: CASSTGSGNTIYF.

The chain links TRBV19 to TRBJ1-5, with D uncertain. Germline loops: CDR1 LNHDA, CDR2 SQIVND (reference sequence). Trimming stripped 10 bases from V and 13 bases from J, with 26 bases between. CDR3 length: 14 residues. The DNA for the CDR3 is TGTGCCACCTCCGGAGGGCCTCTCTCTCGAAAACAGCATTTT. Protein sequence: CATSGGPLSRKQHF.

The V call is TRBV6-5, the J call TRBJ1-2; TRBD1 is a possible D gene (5 bases). This CDR3 is 16 amino acids long. Trimming removed 0 bases at V and 7 bases at J, with 18 bases between. CDR1 MNHEY and CDR2 SVGAGI come from the germline V gene. CDR3 loop: CASSYSFQQGWGGYTF. DNA for the CDR3: TGTGCCAGCAGTTACTCATTTCAGCAGGGCTGGGGTGGCTACACCTTC.

V and J are TRBV30 and TRBJ2-1; maybe TRBD1 (6 bases). The germline CDR1 and CDR2 sequences are GTSNPN and SVGIG (reference sequence). The V and J ends lost 0 bases and 8 bases respectively, with 17 bases between them. The CDR3 length is 15 residues. CDR3 sequence: CAWSVLGTPGDEQFF. Written as DNA, the CDR3 is TGTGCCTGGAGTGTACTTGGGACACCCGGGGATGAGCAGTTCTTC.